The 7 T cell receptor beta chains listed next were all sequenced from one sample in a study of lymphopenia after photon versus proton radiotherapy. Produced via immunoSEQ multiplex PCR; TCRdb's table is partial and in-frame only. The sample contains roughly 150,000 clones, roughly nine tenths of which appear only once. This material consisted of peripheral blood, taken from a patient treated with photon-based radiotherapy. These receptors all stem from a man aged 50 to 59 with gastric cancer.

The rearrangement links TRBV5-4 to TRBJ2-3, with a tentative D call TRBD1 (7 bases). This CDR3 comprises 19 residues. Deletions cut 5 bases from V and 2 bases from J, with 27 bases between. CDR1 and CDR2 (germline): SGHNT, YYREEE (reference sequence). In nucleotides, the CDR3 is TGTGCCAGCAGTCCCCGAGGAGGGGGCACCTCCCCGAACACAGATACGCAGTATTTT. It encodes CASSPRGGGTSPNTDTQYF.

Details on this clone: The sample carries other DNA sequences with the same CDR3. The V gene is TRBV30, the J gene TRBJ1-2; the D gene is possibly TRBD1 (6 bases). Germline V CDR1 and CDR2: GTSNPN, SVGIG (reference sequence). The CDR3 covers 13 residues. V shed 0 bases and J shed 4 bases, with 9 bases lying between them. The DNA of the CDR3 is TGTGCCTGGAGTGTACAGGGCACCTATGGCTACACCTTC. It translates to CAWSVQGTYGYTF.

As to this clone: A read error may be the cause here, since a much bigger clone is one base away. At the DNA level, this CDR3 is encoded by other sequences in the same sample as well. The V and J genes are TRBV5-1 and TRBJ2-7, with 11 bases lining up with TRBD1. From germline, CDR1 is SGHRS and CDR2 YFSETQ. The V and J ends lost 4 bases and 0 bases, in that order; junction bases with no gene match: 3. CDR3 length: 15 residues. This CDR3 is CASSPGTGGSYEQYF. DNA for the CDR3: TGCGCCAGCAGCCCCGGGACAGGGGGCTCCTACGAGCAGTACTTC.

This sequence joins TRBV2 and TRBJ1-2; no firm D call. Looked up from germline, CDR1 is SNHLY and CDR2 is FYNNEI. The V end lost 0 bases, the J end lost 6 bases, and 20 bases lay between the germline ends. This CDR3 spans 17 amino acids. For the CDR3, the DNA is TGTGCCAGCAGTGAAGCAACCCTCCTCAAAGGGATAAATGGCTACACCTTC. Translation gives CASSEATLLKGINGYTF.

This clone has just one count. The chain has TRBV6-5 and TRBJ1-2; D call uncertain. Trimming stripped 6 bases from V and 5 bases from J, with 16 bases between. Germline lookup yields CDR1 MNHEY and CDR2 SVGAGI. The CDR3 has 14 residues. CDR3 in DNA: TGTGCCAGCAGGCCCACGGGAGGGAGGTATGGCTACACCTTC. This encodes CASRPTGGRYGYTF.

The chain employs TRBV5-1 and TRBJ2-1; TRBD2 aligns across 7 bases. The CDR3 is 12 residues long. J was trimmed by 6 bases and V by 6 bases; bases with no gene match: 3. The germline CDR1 and CDR2 sequences are SGHRS and YFSETQ. The CDR3 region has the DNA TGCGCCAGCACCCGGGGGGTCAATGAGCAGTTCTTC. It yields the protein CASTRGVNEQFF.

The chain combines TRBV5-4 with TRBJ2-7, with D perhaps given as TRBD1 or TRBD2 (5 bases each). Trimming stripped 1 base from V and 5 bases from J, with 7 bases between. Germline V gene data show CDR1 as SGHNT and CDR2 as YYREEE (reference sequence). This CDR3 has 12 amino acids. The chain's CDR3 is CASSLPGHEQYF. CDR3 DNA sequence: TGTGCCAGCAGCTTGCCGGGGCACGAGCAGTACTTC.